The 5 T cell receptor beta chains listed next were all sequenced from one sample in a study of blood T cell repertoires in COVID-19. The table came from immunoSEQ multiplex PCR; TCRdb's copy has only in-frame clones and leaves some out. The table includes about 120,000 clones, about 90% detected once. What was sequenced was peripheral blood. The source is a woman between 50 and 59 years old with active or convalescent COVID-19.

The chain has TRBV6-5 and TRBJ2-7; the D gene is possibly TRBD2 (6 bases). The CDR3 runs to 15 residues. V lost 5 bases, J lost 2 bases, and 16 bases lay in between. Germline assignment: CDR1 MNHEY and CDR2 SVGAGI. The chain's CDR3 is CASSRLGWGAYEQYF. In nucleotides, the CDR3 is TGTGCCAGCAGTAGATTGGGCTGGGGGGCCTACGAGCAGTACTTC.

For the CDR3, the DNA is TGTGCCAGTAGTTATAGCACAGATACGCAGTATTTT. This encodes CASSYSTDTQYF. The V and J genes are TRBV19 and TRBJ2-3; D is undetermined. Germline V lookup: CDR1 LNHDA, CDR2 SQIVND (reference sequence). The CDR3 spans 12 residues. V was cut by 5 bases and J by 0 bases, with 3 bases left in between.

CDR3 nucleotides: TGTGCCAGCAGTTTACACCCGGACAGTAAACTGTTTTTT. The encoded protein is CASSLHPDSKLFF. The chain links TRBV12-3 or TRBV12-4 to TRBJ1-4, with a possible D match to TRBD1 (6 bases). Trimming removed 2 bases at V and 11 bases at J, with 12 bases between. CDR3 length: 13 residues.

The chain uses TRBV7-9 and TRBJ2-7; TRBD2 matches at 7 bases. CDR1 SEHNR and CDR2 FQNEAQ come from the germline V gene (reference sequence). This CDR3 spans 12 amino acids. J was trimmed by 12 bases and V by 5 bases; bases with no gene match: 10. CDR3 sequence reads: CASSRVSGFLYF. CDR3 DNA: TGTGCCAGCAGCCGCGTTAGCGGGTTTCTGTACTTC.

The V and J genes are TRBV15 and TRBJ2-1; a weak D match, TRBD2 (5 bases). Germline CDR1 and CDR2: LNHNV and YYDKDF (reference sequence). V was trimmed by 5 bases and J by 10 bases, leaving 24 bases between them. CDR3 size: 16 residues. CDR3 DNA sequence: TGTGCCACCAGCGCCCCGGACGGGGTTTGGTTGGGGGAGCAGTTCTTC. Its protein is CATSAPDGVWLGEQFF.